This T cell receptor (beta chain) is drawn from a study of blood T cell repertoires in COVID-19 (dated by TCRdb to 2020 to 2022). The study in broad terms: The collaborator samples originated in the United States, Italy and Spain and spanned the acute and convalescent phases of COVID-19. The prospective study material was composed of cDNA or gDNA derived from T cells, B-cell-depleted T cells, or PBMCs. Subjects who had been exposed to COVID-19, were actively infected with it, or had recovered from it provided the deeply sampled blood TCRbeta repertoires that made up the dataset. The repertoires were released in a freely available public database intended as a resource for research on the immune response to SARS-CoV-2. Samples came from the ongoing ImmuneRACE study (first 160 participants) plus 1,254 subjects from 6 global collaborators. Sample metadata almost always included a de-identified subject ID, COVID-19 status, age in years and sex. Where available, HLA class I and class II types were taken from metadata supplied by the sample provider and were not determined by assay-based typing. Points the paper makes about the study in general: How much clinical and demographic metadata was included differed by source and by participant, and the metadata was provided uncurated.

In this sample, this clone turned up once. What this receptor recognizes is not known. No clone much larger than this one lies a single base away; base qualities are absent. A second Seattle source provided samples from volunteer blood donors who had recovered from COVID-19. Whole blood was collected in K2EDTA tubes by collaborating institutions according to the institutions' own protocols. For TCRbeta analysis, collaborators shipped samples in one of three forms: frozen whole blood, isolated PBMCs, or DNA extracted from either of those sample types. The immunoSEQ Assay, a bias-controlled multiplex PCR, was used to amplify TCRbeta CDR3 regions from genomic DNA. The original methods were these. Within the assay, amplification of reference gene primers was used to estimate how many nucleated cells each sample contained. Sequence reads were collapsed and filtered to measure the absolute abundance of every unique TCRbeta CDR3 rearrangement. For each sample, productive Simpson clonality was calculated as the square root of Simpson's diversity index across productive rearrangements. Entries here come from immuneACCESS through TCRdb and include only in-frame sequences with V and J called. Some clones fail to appear in such tables; in the studies checked, an unresolved V gene covers under half of the shortfall, and the cause of the remainder is unknown. The V and J calls and clone size come from that table; D and trimming were worked out from the DNA. The sample yields around 170,000 clones; roughly nine tenths were counted once. The ten largest clones represent about 1.9% of the sample.

The germline V gene gives CDR1 as MNHEY and CDR2 as SVGAGI. V and J are truncated by 10 bases and 5 bases respectively, leaving an intervening sequence of 14 bases. From cysteine to phenylalanine, the CDR3 is 13 amino acids long. The only DNA kept is the CDR3, 39 bases in frame from the first base. The sequenced sample was peripheral blood. The receptor was derived from a man aged 18 to 29 who had recovered from COVID-19. The chain couples TRBV6-5 to TRBJ1-4, with no confidently assigned D gene. The sequence in DNA is TGTGCCATACACGGCCGGGAGAATGAAAAACTGTTTTTT. It encodes CAIHGRENEKLFF.